This entry lists 2 T cell receptor beta chains sequenced from one sample in a study of cytomegalovirus exposure and HLA in healthy donors. Primers: 60 Vbeta forward and 13 Jbeta reverse. The assay was immunoSEQ multiplex PCR, and TCRdb's table has in-frame clones only and misses some. The table shows 130,000 to 150,000 clones, with around 80% occurring only once. Sequencing input: PBMCs. The receptors shown here come from a man aged 35 to 55 in good health and CMV-seropositive.

V gene TRBV19 combines with J gene TRBJ2-5; tentative D call: TRBD1 (5 bases). Germline V gives CDR1 LNHDA, CDR2 SQIVND (reference sequence). V was shortened by 3 bases and J by 2 bases, with 13 bases between the two germline ends. The CDR3 contains 15 residues. In DNA, the CDR3 is TGTGCCAGTAGTATCACGGCAGGGAAACAAGAGACCCAGTACTTC. Protein product: CASSITAGKQETQYF.

This CDR3 is CALLVGNEQFF. CDR3 DNA sequence: TGTGCCTTACTAGTGGGCAATGAGCAGTTCTTC. The chain couples TRBV7-2 to TRBJ2-1; weak D call: TRBD2 (5 bases). The germline V and J ends were trimmed by 11 bases and 6 bases, with 11 bases remaining between them. This CDR3 region has 11 residues. In germline, CDR1 is SGHTA, CDR2 FQGNSA.